Listed below are T cell receptor beta chains from one sample, sequenced in a study of blood T cell repertoires in COVID-19. TCRdb keeps only in-frame clones here, not all; method: immunoSEQ multiplex PCR. The top ten hold roughly 10% of the sample, which has roughly 220,000 clones, about 88% seen once. The sample consisted of peripheral blood. The receptors shown here come from a woman aged 45-60 years with COVID-19, enrolled during active disease. CDR3s include the opening cysteine and the closing phenylalanine or tryptophan. A D gene is named only where the DNA matches it firmly. Where a row states a size, it is once, few, many or the class of an expanded clone; other rows omit it.

clone size	V gene	D gene	J gene	CDR3 DNA	CDR3 protein
NA	TRBV7-2	NA	TRBJ2-7	TGTGCCAGCAGCGCTTTTACGGGGGGCACCTACGAGCAGTACTTC	CASSAFTGGTYEQYF
NA	TRBV2	TRBD1	TRBJ1-1	TGTGCCAGCATGGGGTCCAGGGGGCTGAACACTGAAGCTTTCTTT	CASMGSRGLNTEAFF
NA	TRBV6-2/TRBV6-3	NA	TRBJ2-1	TGTGCCAGCAGTCCCCTCGGGGAATCCTACAATGAGCAGTTCTTC	CASSPLGESYNEQFF
NA	TRBV28	TRBD2	TRBJ2-1	TGTGCCAGCAGTGTAGCGGGCAGGGCGAGGGGCAATGAGCAGTTCTTC	CASSVAGRARGNEQFF
NA	TRBV14	TRBD1	TRBJ1-5	TGTGCCAGCAGCCAAACAGGGGGCAATCAGCCCCAGCATTTT	CASSQTGGNQPQHF
NA	TRBV9	NA	TRBJ1-5	TGTGCCAGCAGCCCCACAGGGATTTTCAATCAGCCCCAGCATTTT	CASSPTGIFNQPQHF
NA	TRBV5-1	TRBD2	TRBJ2-3	TGCGCCAGCAGCGGATTACTAGCGGGCACAGATACGCAGTATTTT	CASSGLLAGTDTQYF
once	TRBV11-2	TRBD1	TRBJ1-1	TGTGCCAGCAGCCCGGGGGTTAGACAGGGTGTTGGGTCAGAAGCTTTCTTT	CASSPGVRQGVGSEAFF
NA	TRBV2	NA	TRBJ1-4	TGTGCCAGCAACCTCCAGGGCTTCTATGAAAAACTGTTTTTT	CASNLQGFYEKLFF
NA	TRBV11-1	TRBD1	TRBJ1-4	TGTGCCAGCAGCTTATGGGCCGGGACAGGGGATGAAAAACTGTTTTTT	CASSLWAGTGDEKLFF
NA	TRBV19	NA	TRBJ1-6	TGTGCCAGTAGCCCCTCCCCGGGTTTCAATTCACCCCTCCACTTT	CASSPSPGFNSPLHF
NA	TRBV27	NA	TRBJ1-1	TGTGCCAGCAGTTCCCTTCGAAGCGTCATGAACACTGAAGCTTTCTTT	CASSSLRSVMNTEAFF
NA	TRBV6-2/TRBV6-3	NA	TRBJ1-5	TGTGCCAGCAGTCCCGCAAGGGGAGGGGTGAACAATCAGCCCCAGCATTTT	CASSPARGGVNNQPQHF
NA	TRBV7-6	NA	TRBJ2-1	TGTGCCAGCAGTCCAGATAGCGGAGACTTCTCCTACAATGAGCAGTTCTTC	CASSPDSGDFSYNEQFF
NA	TRBV30	TRBD1	TRBJ1-5	TGTGCCTGGTCTACAGGGGTAATGGGCAATCAGCCCCAGCATTTT	CAWSTGVMGNQPQHF
many	TRBV3-1/TRBV3-2	NA	TRBJ1-5	TGTGCCAGCAGCCAAAATCCAGGGGGCAATCAGCCCCAGCATTTT	CASSQNPGGNQPQHF
NA	TRBV7-8	TRBD2	TRBJ2-1	TGTGCCAGCAGCCCCCGGACTAGCGGGTACAATGAGCAGTTCTTC	CASSPRTSGYNEQFF
NA	TRBV12-3/TRBV12-4	NA	TRBJ1-2	TGTGCCAGCAGTTTCCGTAATAACTATGGCTACACCTTC	CASSFRNNYGYTF
NA	TRBV2	NA	TRBJ2-1	TGTGCCAGCTCGGACCAGGGAACCCCCAACAAAGAGTTCTTC	CASSDQGTPNKEFF
NA	TRBV2	TRBD1	TRBJ1-1	TGTGCCAGCAGTGAACCGGGACAGGGGATGAACACTGAAGCTTTCTTT	CASSEPGQGMNTEAFF
NA	TRBV10-3	NA	TRBJ1-2	TGTGCCATTGGGCGGGGTGTGAGCTACACCTTC	CAIGRGVSYTF
NA	TRBV6-5	TRBD1	TRBJ1-4	TGTGCCAGCAGTTACGGGACAGGGAGCCATGAAAAACTGTTTTTT	CASSYGTGSHEKLFF
NA	TRBV28	TRBD1	TRBJ1-5	TGTGCCAGCAGTCTTCCGGGACAGGGGGCTTATGGCAATCAGCCCCAGCATTTT	CASSLPGQGAYGNQPQHF
NA	TRBV19	TRBD1	TRBJ1-5	TGTGCCAGCTACACAGGGGCGGGGAATCAGCCCCAGCATTTT	CASYTGAGNQPQHF
NA	TRBV28	TRBD1	TRBJ1-2	TGTGCCAGCAGCACCGGGACAGAGGCCTTCTACTATGGCTACACCTTC	CASSTGTEAFYYGYTF
NA	TRBV29-1	NA	TRBJ1-2	TGCAGCGTTGTTCAGGGTAACTATGGCTACACCTTC	CSVVQGNYGYTF
NA	TRBV7-6	NA	TRBJ1-6	TGTGCCAGCAGCCCCTGGGCAGGGCTTAGCTCCTATAATTCACCCCTCCACTTT	CASSPWAGLSSYNSPLHF
few	TRBV6-5	TRBD1	TRBJ1-2	TGTGCCAGCAGTTATACTCCCACAGGGGTCGATGGCTACACCTTC	CASSYTPTGVDGYTF
NA	TRBV5-1	TRBD1	TRBJ1-2	TGCGCCAGCAGCTACGAAGACAGGGGGAAGTATGGCTACACCTTC	CASSYEDRGKYGYTF
NA	TRBV3-1/TRBV3-2	NA	TRBJ2-3	TGTGCCAGCAGCCAAGGAGCCGGGAGCACAGATACGCAGTATTTT	CASSQGAGSTDTQYF
NA	TRBV5-1	NA	TRBJ2-1	TGCGCCAGCAGCCCTGGAGTGCCTGGGGAGCAGTTCTTC	CASSPGVPGEQFF
NA	TRBV3-1/TRBV3-2	NA	TRBJ1-3	TGTGCCAGCAGCCAAGATGTTCGGGCGGGCAGGGGTCCTGGAAACACCATATATTTT	CASSQDVRAGRGPGNTIYF
NA	TRBV4-1	TRBD1	TRBJ1-1	TGCGCCAGCAGCCAAGATTGGCCAGGGGGCTTAGGCACTGAAGCTTTCTTT	CASSQDWPGGLGTEAFF
few	TRBV15	TRBD2	TRBJ2-1	TGTGCCACCAGCAAGGGACTAGCAAACTACAATGAGCAGTTCTTC	CATSKGLANYNEQFF
NA	TRBV5-5	TRBD2	TRBJ2-1	TGTGCCAGCAGCTTACCGGCAGCGGGGGCTAACAATGAGCAGTTCTTC	CASSLPAAGANNEQFF
NA	TRBV12-5	TRBD2	TRBJ2-1	TGTGCTAGTGGTTTGGTACCGACTAGCGGGGGGAAGTCCTACAATGAGCAGTTCTTC	CASGLVPTSGGKSYNEQFF
NA	TRBV4-1	NA	TRBJ2-3	TGCGCCAGCAGCCAAGTTTTCGGGGGACTTTCTACGCAGTATTTT	CASSQVFGGLSTQYF
NA	TRBV28	NA	TRBJ1-2	TGTGCCAGCAGTGAAAACAGGCCCCTTCACTATGGCTACACCTTC	CASSENRPLHYGYTF
NA	TRBV3-1/TRBV3-2	TRBD2	TRBJ2-3	TGTGCCAGCAGCTCGAACCTAGCGGGGGTCCAAAATACGCAGTATTTT	CASSSNLAGVQNTQYF
once	TRBV6-2/TRBV6-3	NA	TRBJ1-2	TGTGCCAGCAGTTCCCGACTAAACATGGCTACCGATGGCTACACCTTC	CASSSRLNMATDGYTF
NA	TRBV29-1	NA	TRBJ2-1	TGCAGCGTTGTCGCGGGGACCTACAATGAGCAGTTCTTC	CSVVAGTYNEQFF
NA	TRBV5-4	TRBD2	TRBJ2-1	TGTGCCAGCAGCCTGAACCCTAGCGGGGGTTACAATGAGCAGTTCTTC	CASSLNPSGGYNEQFF
NA	TRBV15	NA	TRBJ2-2	TGTGCCACCAGCAGAACAGGGACCGGGGAGCTGTTTTTT	CATSRTGTGELFF
NA	TRBV30	TRBD1	TRBJ1-6	TGTGCCTGGAGTGTAGTAGAAGGGGGCCTCTCTAATTCACCCCTCCACTTT	CAWSVVEGGLSNSPLHF